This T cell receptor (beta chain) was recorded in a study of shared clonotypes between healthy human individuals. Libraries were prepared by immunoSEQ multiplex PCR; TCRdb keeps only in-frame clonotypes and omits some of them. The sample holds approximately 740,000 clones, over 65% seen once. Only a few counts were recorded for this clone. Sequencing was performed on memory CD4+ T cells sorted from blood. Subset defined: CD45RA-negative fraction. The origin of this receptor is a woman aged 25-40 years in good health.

The CDR3 DNA reads as TGTGCCAGCAGTTCGCCGGTAGCGCCTAACTACGAGCAGTACTTC. It yields the protein CASSSPVAPNYEQYF. The genes are TRBV28 and TRBJ2-7; D may be TRBD2 (5 bases). Germline V gene sequence: CDR1 MDHEN, CDR2 SYDVKM. The length of the CDR3 is 15 residues. The ends were cut back, 4 bases at V and 3 bases at J, with 16 bases in the middle. The variable domain in full, with the rest retrieved from reference TRBV28 and TRBJ2-7, is DVKVTQSSRYLVKRTGEKVFLECVQDMDHENMFWYRQDPGLGLRLIYFSYDVKMKEKGDIPEGYSVSREKKERFSLILESASTNQTSMYLCASSSPVAPNYEQYFGPGTRLTVT.